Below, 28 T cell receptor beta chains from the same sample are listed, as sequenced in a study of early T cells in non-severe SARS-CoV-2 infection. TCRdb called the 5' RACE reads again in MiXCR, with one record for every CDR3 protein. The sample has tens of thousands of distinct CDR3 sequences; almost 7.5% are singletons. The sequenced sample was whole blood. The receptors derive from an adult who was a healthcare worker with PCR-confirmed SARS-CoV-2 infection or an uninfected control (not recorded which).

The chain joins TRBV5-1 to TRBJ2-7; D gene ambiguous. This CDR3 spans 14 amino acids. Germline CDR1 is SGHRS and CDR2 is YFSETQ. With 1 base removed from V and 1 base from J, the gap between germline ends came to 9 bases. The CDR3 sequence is CASSLRWASYEQYF. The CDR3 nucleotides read TGCGCCAGCAGCTTGCGGTGGGCGTCCTACGAGCAGTACTTC.

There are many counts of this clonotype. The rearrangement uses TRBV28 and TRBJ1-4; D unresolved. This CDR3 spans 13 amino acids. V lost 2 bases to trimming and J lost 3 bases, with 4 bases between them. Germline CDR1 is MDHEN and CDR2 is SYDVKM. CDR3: CASSLRANEKLFF. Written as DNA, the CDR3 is TGTGCCAGCAGTTTACGAGCTAATGAAAAACTGTTTTTT. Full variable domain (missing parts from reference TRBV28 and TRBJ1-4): DVKVTQSSRYLVKRTGEKVFLECVQDMDHENMFWYRQDPGLGLRLIYFSYDVKMKEKGDIPEGYSVSREKKERFSLILESASTNQTSMYLCASSLRANEKLFFGSGTQLSVL.

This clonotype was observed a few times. The CDR3 here is CASSRGQGRNTGELFF. The DNA for the CDR3 is TGTGCCAGCAGCCGGGGACAGGGGAGAAACACCGGGGAGCTGTTTTTT. This sequence joins TRBV11-2 and TRBJ2-2; 10 bases are a match to TRBD1. With 5 bases clipped from V and 2 bases from J, the junction kept 5 bases outside the gene matches. Looked up from germline, CDR1 is SGHAT and CDR2 is FQNNGV. The CDR3 sequence is 16 residues long.

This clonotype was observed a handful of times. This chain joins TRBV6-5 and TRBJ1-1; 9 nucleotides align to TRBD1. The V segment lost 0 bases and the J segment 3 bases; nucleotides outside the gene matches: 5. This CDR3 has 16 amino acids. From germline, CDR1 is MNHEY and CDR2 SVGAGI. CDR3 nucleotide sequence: TGTGCCAGCAGTTACTCGAAGGGACAGGGACACACTGAAGCTTTCTTT. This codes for CASSYSKGQGHTEAFF.

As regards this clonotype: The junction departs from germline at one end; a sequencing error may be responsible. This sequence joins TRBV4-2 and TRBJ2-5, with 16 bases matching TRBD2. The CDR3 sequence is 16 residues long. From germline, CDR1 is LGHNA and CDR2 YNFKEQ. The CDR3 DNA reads TGTGTCAGCAGCACCGGGACTAGCGGGGGGGCAAAGACCCAGTACTTC. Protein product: CVSSTGTSGGAKTQYF.

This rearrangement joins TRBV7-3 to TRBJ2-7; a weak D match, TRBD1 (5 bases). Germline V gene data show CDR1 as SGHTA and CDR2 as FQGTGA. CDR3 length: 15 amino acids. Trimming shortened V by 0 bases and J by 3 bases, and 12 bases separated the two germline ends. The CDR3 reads CASSLTFVGDYEQYF. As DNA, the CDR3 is TGTGCCAGCAGCTTAACCTTTGTAGGGGACTACGAGCAGTACTTC.

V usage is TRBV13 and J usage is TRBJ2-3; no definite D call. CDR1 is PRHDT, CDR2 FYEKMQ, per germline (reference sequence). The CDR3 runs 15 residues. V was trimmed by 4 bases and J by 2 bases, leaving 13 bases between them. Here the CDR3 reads CASSSRGWDTDTQYF. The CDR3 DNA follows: TGTGCCAGCAGCTCTCGCGGCTGGGACACAGATACGCAGTATTTT.

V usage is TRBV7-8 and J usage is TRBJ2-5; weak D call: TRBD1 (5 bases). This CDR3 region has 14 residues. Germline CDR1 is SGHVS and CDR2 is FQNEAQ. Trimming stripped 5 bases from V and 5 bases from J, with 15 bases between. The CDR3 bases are TGTGCCAGCAGCACCGCAGGGAAGTTGGAGACCCAGTACTTC. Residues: CASSTAGKLETQYF.

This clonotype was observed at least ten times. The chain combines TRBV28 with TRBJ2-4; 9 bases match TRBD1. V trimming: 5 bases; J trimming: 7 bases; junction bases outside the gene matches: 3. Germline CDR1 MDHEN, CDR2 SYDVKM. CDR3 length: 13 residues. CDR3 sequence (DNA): TGTGCCAGCAGTCGGGACAGGGCCAACATTCAGTACTTC. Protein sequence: CASSRDRANIQYF.

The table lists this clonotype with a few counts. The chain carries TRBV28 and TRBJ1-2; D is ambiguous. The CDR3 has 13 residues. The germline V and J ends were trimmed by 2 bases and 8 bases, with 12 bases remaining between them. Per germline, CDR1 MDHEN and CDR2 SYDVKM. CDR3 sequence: CASSLAWMGGYTF. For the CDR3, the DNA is TGTGCCAGCAGTTTAGCCTGGATGGGAGGCTACACCTTC.

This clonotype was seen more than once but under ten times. CDR3 amino acids: CASSPGKAGGLTDTQYF. CDR3 sequence (DNA): TGTGCCAGCAGCCCGGGGAAGGCGGGGGGCCTCACAGATACGCAGTATTTT. This chain links TRBV3-1 with TRBJ2-3; TRBD2 aligns across 8 bases. Losses at the gene ends were 4 bases for V and 2 bases for J; bases not matched to a gene: 11. The CDR3 is made up of 17 amino acids. Germline V gives CDR1 LGHDT, CDR2 YNNKEL (reference sequence).

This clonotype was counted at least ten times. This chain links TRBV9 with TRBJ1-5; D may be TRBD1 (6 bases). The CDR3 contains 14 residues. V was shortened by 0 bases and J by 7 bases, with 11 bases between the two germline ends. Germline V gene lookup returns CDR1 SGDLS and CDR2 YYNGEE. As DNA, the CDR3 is TGTGCCAGCAGCGTAGCCGCCAGGGGACAGCCCCAGCATTTT. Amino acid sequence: CASSVAARGQPQHF.

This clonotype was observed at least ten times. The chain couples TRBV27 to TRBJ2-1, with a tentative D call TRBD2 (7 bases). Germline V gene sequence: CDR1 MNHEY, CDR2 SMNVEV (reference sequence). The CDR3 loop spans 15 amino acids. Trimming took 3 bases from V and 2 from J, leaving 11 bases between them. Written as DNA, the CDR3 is TGTGCCAGCAGTTTGATAGGGGGGGCCTACAATGAGCAGTTCTTC. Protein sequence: CASSLIGGAYNEQFF.

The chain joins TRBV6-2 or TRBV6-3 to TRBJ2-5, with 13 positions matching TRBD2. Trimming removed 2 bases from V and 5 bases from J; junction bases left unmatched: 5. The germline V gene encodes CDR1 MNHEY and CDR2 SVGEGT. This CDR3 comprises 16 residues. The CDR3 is CASSYQLAGGPETQYF. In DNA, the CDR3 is TGTGCCAGCAGTTACCAACTAGCGGGGGGGCCGGAGACCCAGTACTTC.

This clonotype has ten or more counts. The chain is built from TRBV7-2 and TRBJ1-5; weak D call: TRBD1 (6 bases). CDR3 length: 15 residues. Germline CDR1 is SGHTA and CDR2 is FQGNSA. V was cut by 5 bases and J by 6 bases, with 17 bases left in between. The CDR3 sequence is CASSQGTREGQPQHF. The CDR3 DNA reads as TGTGCCAGCAGCCAGGGGACCAGGGAGGGTCAGCCCCAGCATTTT.

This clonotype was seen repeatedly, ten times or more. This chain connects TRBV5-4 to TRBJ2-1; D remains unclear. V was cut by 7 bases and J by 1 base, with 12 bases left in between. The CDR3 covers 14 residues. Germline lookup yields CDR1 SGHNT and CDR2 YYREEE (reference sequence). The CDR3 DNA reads TGTGCCAGCGGTTCGGAGCTGTCCTACAATGAGCAGTTCTTC. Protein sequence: CASGSELSYNEQFF.

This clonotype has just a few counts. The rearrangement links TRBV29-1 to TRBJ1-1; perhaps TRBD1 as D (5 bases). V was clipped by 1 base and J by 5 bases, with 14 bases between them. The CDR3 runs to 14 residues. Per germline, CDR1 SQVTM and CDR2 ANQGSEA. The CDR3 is CSVEGWMGGTEAFF. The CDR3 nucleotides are TGCAGCGTTGAAGGATGGATGGGGGGAACTGAAGCTTTCTTT.

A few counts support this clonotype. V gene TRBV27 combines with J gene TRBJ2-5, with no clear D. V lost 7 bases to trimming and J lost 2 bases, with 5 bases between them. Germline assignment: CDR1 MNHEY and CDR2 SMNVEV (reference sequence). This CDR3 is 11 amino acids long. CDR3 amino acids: CASNIQETQYF. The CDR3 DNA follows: TGTGCCAGCAACATTCAAGAGACCCAGTACTTC.

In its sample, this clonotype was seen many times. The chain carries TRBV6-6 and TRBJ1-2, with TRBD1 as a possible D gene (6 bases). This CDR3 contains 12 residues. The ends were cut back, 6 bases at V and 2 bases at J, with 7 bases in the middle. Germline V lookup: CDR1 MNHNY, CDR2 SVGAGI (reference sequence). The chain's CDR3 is CASRTGNYGYTF. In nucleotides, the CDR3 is TGTGCCAGCAGGACAGGAAACTATGGCTACACCTTC.

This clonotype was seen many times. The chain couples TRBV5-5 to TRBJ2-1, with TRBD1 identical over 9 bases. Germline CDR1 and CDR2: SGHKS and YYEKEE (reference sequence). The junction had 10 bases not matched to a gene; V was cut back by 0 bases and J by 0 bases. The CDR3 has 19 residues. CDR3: CASSLEWTGVTSSYNEQFF. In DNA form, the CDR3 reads TGTGCCAGCAGCTTGGAGTGGACAGGGGTGACCAGCTCCTACAATGAGCAGTTCTTC.

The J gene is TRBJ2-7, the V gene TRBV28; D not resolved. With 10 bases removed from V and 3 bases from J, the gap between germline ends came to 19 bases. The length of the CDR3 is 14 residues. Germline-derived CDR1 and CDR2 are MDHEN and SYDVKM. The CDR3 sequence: CATQREEIYYEQYF. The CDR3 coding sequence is TGTGCCACCCAAAGGGAAGAAATCTACTACGAGCAGTACTTC. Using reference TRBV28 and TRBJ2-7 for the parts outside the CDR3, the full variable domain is DVKVTQSSRYLVKRTGEKVFLECVQDMDHENMFWYRQDPGLGLRLIYFSYDVKMKEKGDIPEGYSVSREKKERFSLILESASTNQTSMYLCATQREEIYYEQYFGPGTRLTVT.

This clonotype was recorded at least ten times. The CDR3 region has the DNA TGCAGTGCTAGGGGTAAAGAAAACCTGAGGAATTCACCCCTCCACTTT. Its protein product is CSARGKENLRNSPLHF. The chain uses TRBV20-1 and TRBJ1-6; D is undetermined. V lost 3 bases and J lost 7, with 19 bases in between. The CDR3 spans 16 residues. CDR1 and CDR2 (germline): DFQATT, SNEGSKA (reference sequence).

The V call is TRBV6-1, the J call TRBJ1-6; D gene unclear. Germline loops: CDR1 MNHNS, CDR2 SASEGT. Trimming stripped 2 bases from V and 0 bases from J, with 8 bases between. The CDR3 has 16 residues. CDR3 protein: CASSEFSPSYNSPLHF. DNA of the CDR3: TGTGCCAGCAGTGAATTTTCTCCCTCCTATAATTCACCCCTCCACTTT.

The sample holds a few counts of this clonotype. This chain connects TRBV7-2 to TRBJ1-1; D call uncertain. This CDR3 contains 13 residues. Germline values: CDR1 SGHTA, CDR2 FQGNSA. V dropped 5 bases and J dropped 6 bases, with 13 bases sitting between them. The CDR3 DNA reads TGTGCCAGCAGCCGCTTAGCGGCCTCTGAAGCTTTCTTT. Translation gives CASSRLAASEAFF.

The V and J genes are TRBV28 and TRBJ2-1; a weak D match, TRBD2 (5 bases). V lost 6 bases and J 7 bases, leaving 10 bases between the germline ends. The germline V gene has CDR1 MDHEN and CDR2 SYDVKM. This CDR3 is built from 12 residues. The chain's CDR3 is CASRRSGNEQFF. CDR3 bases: TGTGCCAGCAGGCGTTCGGGGAATGAGCAGTTCTTC.

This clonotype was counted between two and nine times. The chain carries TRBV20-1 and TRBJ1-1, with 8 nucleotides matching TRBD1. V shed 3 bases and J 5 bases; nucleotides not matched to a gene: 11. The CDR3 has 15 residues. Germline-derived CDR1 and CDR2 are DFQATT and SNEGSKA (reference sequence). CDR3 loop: CSARASDRGGTEAFF. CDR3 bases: TGCAGTGCTAGGGCGTCCGACAGGGGCGGAACTGAAGCTTTCTTT.

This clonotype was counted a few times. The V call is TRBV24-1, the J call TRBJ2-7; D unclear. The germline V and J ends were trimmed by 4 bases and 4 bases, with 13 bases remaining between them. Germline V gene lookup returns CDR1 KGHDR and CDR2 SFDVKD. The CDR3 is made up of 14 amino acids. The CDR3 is CATSDRSYPYEQYF. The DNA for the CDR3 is TGTGCCACCAGTGACAGGTCCTACCCGTACGAGCAGTACTTC.

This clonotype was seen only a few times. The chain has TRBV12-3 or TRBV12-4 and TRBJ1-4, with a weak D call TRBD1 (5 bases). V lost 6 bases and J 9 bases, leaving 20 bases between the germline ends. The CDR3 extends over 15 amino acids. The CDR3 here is CASRRLMGPGKKLFF. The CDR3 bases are TGTGCCAGCAGGCGTCTCATGGGGCCGGGGAAAAAACTGTTTTTT.